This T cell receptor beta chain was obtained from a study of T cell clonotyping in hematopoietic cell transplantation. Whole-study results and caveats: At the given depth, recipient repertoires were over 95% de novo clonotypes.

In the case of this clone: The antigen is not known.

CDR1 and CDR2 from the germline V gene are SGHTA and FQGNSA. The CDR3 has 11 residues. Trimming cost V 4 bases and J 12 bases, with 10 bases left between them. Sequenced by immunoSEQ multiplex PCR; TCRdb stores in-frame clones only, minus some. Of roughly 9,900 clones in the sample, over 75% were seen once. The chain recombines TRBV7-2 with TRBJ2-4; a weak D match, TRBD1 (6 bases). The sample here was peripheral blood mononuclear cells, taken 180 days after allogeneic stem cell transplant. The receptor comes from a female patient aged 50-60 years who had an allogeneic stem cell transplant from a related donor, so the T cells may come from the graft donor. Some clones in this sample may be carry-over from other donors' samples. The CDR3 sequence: CASSSDRTQYF. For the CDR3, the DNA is TGTGCCAGCAGCTCGGACAGAACTCAGTACTTC.